This is a list of T cell receptor beta chains from one sample in a study of blood T cell repertoires in COVID-19. Assay used: immunoSEQ multiplex PCR; TCRdb lists only in-frame clones, some missing. Of 120,000 to 150,000 clones in the sample, around 87% were seen once. Source material: PBMCs or T cells enriched from blood (not recorded which). These receptors were obtained from a woman younger than 45 with acute COVID-19. The CDR3 runs from the conserved cysteine through the conserved F or W. The D gene is left open where the match is weak. Clone size is shown for a subset of rows, as once, few, many or a class of expanded clone.

clone_size	d_call	v_call	j_call	cdr3_nt	cdr3_aa
NA	TRBD1	TRBV27	TRBJ2-5	TGTGCCAGCAGTGTGACAGGGGGCCAAGAGACCCAGTACTTC	CASSVTGGQETQYF
NA	NA	TRBV19	TRBJ1-1	TGTGCCAGTAGGAACCCCCCGATCGGCGAGACTAACACTGAAGCTTTCTTT	CASRNPPIGETNTEAFF
NA	NA	TRBV19	TRBJ1-5	TGTGCCAGTAGCCCCGTGACGGGGGGCCTTCAGCCCCAGCATTTT	CASSPVTGGLQPQHF
NA	TRBD2	TRBV10-2	TRBJ2-7	TGCGCCAGCAGTTCCGCGGGAGCAAGTTACCTATACGAGCAGTACTTC	CASSSAGASYLYEQYF
NA	TRBD1	TRBV7-2	TRBJ1-2	TGTGCCAGCAGACTTACCGGGACAGGGGATAACTATGGCTACACCTTC	CASRLTGTGDNYGYTF
NA	NA	TRBV10-3	TRBJ1-1	TGTGCCATCAGTGAGTCGCGGGGGAACACTGAAGCTTTCTTT	CAISESRGNTEAFF
few	NA	TRBV5-1	TRBJ2-7	TGCGCCAGCAGCACCCAGGGGTTCTCCTACGAGCAGTACTTC	CASSTQGFSYEQYF
NA	NA	TRBV5-1	TRBJ2-2	TGCGCCAGCAGCTTGGGACAGAGTAACACCGGGGAGCTGTTTTTT	CASSLGQSNTGELFF
NA	NA	TRBV4-3	TRBJ2-2	TGCGCCAGCAGCCAAGAGCCCCCCCCGGGAGAGGGGAACACCGGGGAGCTGTTTTTT	CASSQEPPPGEGNTGELFF
NA	TRBD1	TRBV10-3	TRBJ1-6	TGTGCCATCAGGCCAGGGGGCGCGAAATATTCACCCCTCCACTTT	CAIRPGGAKYSPLHF
NA	TRBD2	TRBV28	TRBJ2-1	TGTGCCAGCAGTTTGGCGCGGGAGCTCTACAATGAGCAGTTCTTC	CASSLARELYNEQFF
NA	TRBD2	TRBV14	TRBJ2-1	TGTGCCAGCAGCCAAGTTCTAGCGGGAGGGTATGAGCAGTTCTTC	CASSQVLAGGYEQFF
few	TRBD2	TRBV5-4	TRBJ2-2	TGTGCCGCTAGCCCTTTTGAGGGAGGGCCCACCGGGGAGCTGTTTTTT	CAASPFEGGPTGELFF
NA	NA	TRBV2	TRBJ2-5	TGTGCCAGCAGTGAAGTGCGAAAGGTACGAGGAGAGACCCAGTACTTC	CASSEVRKVRGETQYF
NA	NA	TRBV18	TRBJ2-7	TGTGCCAGCTCACCTCGACAGAACTACGAGCAGTACTTC	CASSPRQNYEQYF
NA	NA	TRBV21-1	TRBJ1-1	TGTGCCAGCAGCAAAGTCCCAGCGACGAACACTGAAGCTTTCTTT	CASSKVPATNTEAFF
NA	NA	TRBV6-4	TRBJ1-1	TGTGCCAGCAGTGCCACCAGGGTAGCCACTGAAGCTTTCTTT	CASSATRVATEAFF
NA	NA	TRBV7-5	TRBJ1-5	TGTGCCAGAAGCTTAGGCAACAGGGGACATCAGCCCCAGCATTTT	CARSLGNRGHQPQHF
few	TRBD1	TRBV30	TRBJ1-1	TGTGCCTGGAGATTCCAGGGGGACACTGAAGCTTTCTTT	CAWRFQGDTEAFF
NA	TRBD2	TRBV29-1	TRBJ2-3	TGCAGCGTTGAGGGCGAAGCGGGGCTTACCGGTACGCAGTATTTT	CSVEGEAGLTGTQYF
NA	NA	TRBV28	TRBJ1-1	TGTGCCAGCAGCACAGAGAACACTGAAGCTTTCTTT	CASSTENTEAFF
few	NA	TRBV21-1	TRBJ1-1	TGTGCCAGCAGGTTTTATAACAGGAACACTGAAGCTTTCTTT	CASRFYNRNTEAFF
NA	TRBD2	TRBV6-2/TRBV6-3	TRBJ2-7	TGTGCCAGCAGTTACGCGAGATCCGGGACTAGCGCTCCCTACGAGCAGTACTTC	CASSYARSGTSAPYEQYF
once	NA	TRBV4-1	TRBJ1-3	TGCGCCAGCAGCCCCCCAGGTAATCCGGACACCATATATTTT	CASSPPGNPDTIYF
NA	NA	TRBV7-2	TRBJ2-5	TGTGCCAGCAGCTTAGACAGCACAAACAAAGAGACCCAGTACTTC	CASSLDSTNKETQYF
NA	NA	TRBV7-7	TRBJ2-7	TGTGCTAGCAGCTTTCTCGTTACTAGGTCCTACGAGCAGTACTTC	CASSFLVTRSYEQYF
NA	TRBD1	TRBV7-9	TRBJ2-5	TGTGCCAGCAGCCCCGGCGGGACAGGGGGAGAGACCCAGTACTTC	CASSPGGTGGETQYF
NA	TRBD1	TRBV27	TRBJ1-1	TGTGCCAGCAGGGACTGGGACAGGAACACTGAAGCTTTCTTT	CASRDWDRNTEAFF
NA	NA	TRBV27	TRBJ1-1	TGTGCCAGCAGCCTAGTAAGGATAGGGACAAAAACTCTAGCAGCTTTCTTT	CASSLVRIGTKTLAAFF
NA	NA	TRBV19	TRBJ2-7	TGTGCCAGTAGTTCCCGGCTATGGTTTGCGGAGGGGTCCTACGAGCAGTACTTC	CASSSRLWFAEGSYEQYF
NA	NA	TRBV29-1	TRBJ1-2	TGCAGCGTTGAAGATCGGGGAGGAGGGAACTATGGCTACACCTTC	CSVEDRGGGNYGYTF
few	TRBD1	TRBV25-1	TRBJ1-4	TGTGCCAGCAGTGATCGGGACAGGGTAGAACATGAAAAACTGTTTTTT	CASSDRDRVEHEKLFF
NA	TRBD1	TRBV19	TRBJ1-1	TGTGCCAGTAAGGTGGGGGACAGGACAAACACTGAAGCTTTCTTT	CASKVGDRTNTEAFF
few	TRBD1	TRBV9	TRBJ2-2	TGTGCCAGCAGCGCCTACAGGGGCATGGGGGAGCTGTTTTTT	CASSAYRGMGELFF
NA	NA	TRBV6-5	TRBJ1-3	TGTGCCAGCAGTTACTCGAGGCCCGGCGGCGGGAGCACCATATATTTT	CASSYSRPGGGSTIYF
NA	NA	TRBV6-1	TRBJ1-5	TGTGCCAGCAGTGAATACCGGGTTCTCCAGCCCCAGCATTTT	CASSEYRVLQPQHF
NA	NA	TRBV10-3	TRBJ1-2	TGTGCCATCAGTGACAACAGAGACTATGGCTACACCTTC	CAISDNRDYGYTF
NA	NA	TRBV5-1	TRBJ1-2	TGCGCCAGCAGCTTAGGGACAACTAACTATGGCTACACCTTC	CASSLGTTNYGYTF
few	TRBD1	TRBV19	TRBJ2-3	TGTGCCAGTAAATGGGACAGGGCCGGAGATACGCAGTATTTT	CASKWDRAGDTQYF
NA	TRBD2	TRBV7-9	TRBJ2-3	TGTGCCAGCAGCTCCACTAGCGGGAGACCCACAGATACGCAGTATTTT	CASSSTSGRPTDTQYF
NA	NA	TRBV12-3/TRBV12-4	TRBJ2-1	TGTGCCAGCAGTTCCCTAGACAATGAGCAGTTCTTC	CASSSLDNEQFF
NA	TRBD1	TRBV7-2	TRBJ1-4	TGTGCCAGCAGCTTAGAAGGGACAGCTAATGAAAAACTGTTTTTT	CASSLEGTANEKLFF
NA	TRBD2	TRBV30	TRBJ2-1	TGTGCCTGGAGTGTAGCCGGACTAGCGGTTGAGCAGTTCTTC	CAWSVAGLAVEQFF
few	TRBD2	TRBV5-1	TRBJ2-5	TGCGCCAGCGCCCCCGCCGCGTTAGCGGGCCTGTACCAAGAGACCCAGTACTTC	CASAPAALAGLYQETQYF
NA	NA	TRBV2	TRBJ2-3	TGTGCCAGCAGTGGAGTAGGGGGTAGCACAGATACGCAGTATTTT	CASSGVGGSTDTQYF
NA	TRBD1	TRBV7-6	TRBJ1-1	TGTGCCAGCAGCTTAGTACCGGGACAGGGGCTGGGCACTGAAGCTTTCTTT	CASSLVPGQGLGTEAFF
NA	NA	TRBV12-1	TRBJ1-5	TGTGCCAGCAGCTTTAAGGGGAGGCGTAGCAATCAGCCCCAGCATTTT	CASSFKGRRSNQPQHF
once	NA	TRBV6-2/TRBV6-3	TRBJ1-1	TGTGCCAGCAGTTACGCCGGGGGAGGATACACTGAAGCTTTCTTT	CASSYAGGGYTEAFF
once	TRBD2	TRBV10-3	TRBJ2-1	TGTGCCAACTCCAGGACTAGCGGAAACAATGAGCAGTTCTTC	CANSRTSGNNEQFF
NA	TRBD2	TRBV5-1	TRBJ2-1	TGCGCCAGCAGCTCTATAGCGGGAGGCTACAATGAGCAGTTCTTC	CASSSIAGGYNEQFF
NA	TRBD2	TRBV20-1	TRBJ2-7	TGCAGTGCCGGGAGGTCGGACGAGCAGTACTTC	CSAGRSDEQYF
NA	NA	TRBV5-1	TRBJ2-2	TGCGCCAGCAGCTCCAAACAGGGACGCAGCACCGGGGAGCTGTTTTTT	CASSSKQGRSTGELFF
NA	TRBD2	TRBV7-8	TRBJ2-5	TGTGCCAGCAGCTGGCTAGCGGGAGGGGTGTCAGAGACCCAGTACTTC	CASSWLAGGVSETQYF
NA	NA	TRBV6-5	TRBJ1-2	TGTGCCGTAACCCAATTAAAGCAGGTTAACTATGGCTACACCTTC	CAVTQLKQVNYGYTF